This TCR beta chain was captured in a study of blood T cell repertoires in COVID-19. V was clipped by 5 bases and J by 2 bases, with 22 bases between them. There are 19 residues in the CDR3. The germline gives CDR1 KGHSH, CDR2 LQKENI. Generated by immunoSEQ multiplex PCR, the TCRdb table keeps only in-frame clones and is missing some. The data show approximately 230,000 clones, more than 70% seen once. V is TRBV18 and J is TRBJ2-6, with a tentative D call TRBD1 (5 bases). Sequencing was carried out using peripheral blood. The TCR comes from a woman aged 30 to 39 with COVID-19, enrolled during active disease. Here the CDR3 reads CASSKQAGLHTAGANVLTF. The CDR3 DNA sequence: TGTGCCAGCTCAAAACAAGCAGGGCTTCACACCGCTGGGGCCAACGTCCTGACTTTC.